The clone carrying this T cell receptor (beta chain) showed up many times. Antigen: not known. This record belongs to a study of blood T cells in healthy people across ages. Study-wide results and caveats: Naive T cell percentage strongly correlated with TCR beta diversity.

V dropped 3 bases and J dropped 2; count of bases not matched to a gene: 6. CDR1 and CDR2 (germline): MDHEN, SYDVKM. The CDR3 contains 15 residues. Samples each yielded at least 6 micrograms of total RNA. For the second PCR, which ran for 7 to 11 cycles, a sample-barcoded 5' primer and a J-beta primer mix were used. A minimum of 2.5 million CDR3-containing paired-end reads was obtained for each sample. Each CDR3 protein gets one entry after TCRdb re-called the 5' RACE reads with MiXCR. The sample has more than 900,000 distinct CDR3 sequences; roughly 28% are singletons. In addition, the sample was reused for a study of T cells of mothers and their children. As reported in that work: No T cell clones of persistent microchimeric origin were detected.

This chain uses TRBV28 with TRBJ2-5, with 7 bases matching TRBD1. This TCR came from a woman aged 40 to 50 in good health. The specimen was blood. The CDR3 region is CASSFPGQLQETQYF. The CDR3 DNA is TGTGCCAGCAGTTTCCCGGGACAGCTTCAAGAGACCCAGTACTTC.